The sequence of this T cell receptor beta chain was determined in a study of blood T cell repertoires in COVID-19. Study details: The origin of the acute and convalescent COVID-19 samples was the United States, Italy and Spain.

Using immunoSEQ multiplex PCR, the repertoire was profiled, and TCRdb retains in-frame clones only, with some absent. This sample has 160,000 or so clones, with around nine tenths found just once. Per germline, CDR1 LNHDA and CDR2 SQIVND (reference sequence). The germline V and J ends were trimmed by 8 bases and 1 base, with 21 bases remaining between them. The CDR3 extends over 17 amino acids. The chain carries TRBV19 and TRBJ1-5; possible D gene TRBD1, 6 bases. The sequencing sample was made of PBMCs or T cells enriched from blood (not recorded which). The clonotype comes from a woman in her forties or fifties who had recovered from COVID-19. CDR3 sequence: CASGTGPGQLSNQPQHF. The CDR3 DNA reads as TGTGCCAGTGGAACAGGGCCGGGCCAGTTGAGCAATCAGCCCCAGCATTTT.